This T cell receptor beta chain was found in a study of CD8+ T cells in alopecia areata. Study-level background: Grafts of skin from C3H/HeJ donors aged about 6-12 months with spontaneous alopecia went to female C3H/HeJ mice aged 7-10 weeks. Broader study findings: Normal-skin resident alphabeta T cells also appear among scalp sample sequences.

cDNA reverse transcribed from extracted RNA served as the sequencing template. Clones were read by immunoSEQ multiplex PCR, and TCRdb kept only the in-frame ones, dropping some. The sample shows roughly 1,300 clones, no singletons; the ten largest hold approximately 40%. As regards this clone: Its specificity is unknown. TCRdb gives a protein that differs at residue 11 from what the DNA encodes, so the protein here is translated from the DNA. These gene names are mouse names.

This sequence originates from a C3H/HeJ mouse with alopecia areata. The MHC haplotype of this mouse line is H2-k. The source material was lesional skin.

The CDR3 sequence: CASSPRDRGSPLYF. CDR3 bases read: TGTGCCAGCAGCCCCCGGGACAGGGGGTCGCCC. The rearrangement joins TRBV19 to TRBJ1-6, with 11 nucleotides matching TRBD1. With the read ending 3 residues before the CDR3 end, the germline J gene is used to fill in that end. TRBJ1-6 has ORF status, its function being uncertain. The V gene end was trimmed by 5 bases and the J gene end by 10 bases; junction bases not matched to a gene: 5. CDR1 and CDR2 from the germline V gene are FNHDT and SITEND (reference sequence). This CDR3 is 14 amino acids long.